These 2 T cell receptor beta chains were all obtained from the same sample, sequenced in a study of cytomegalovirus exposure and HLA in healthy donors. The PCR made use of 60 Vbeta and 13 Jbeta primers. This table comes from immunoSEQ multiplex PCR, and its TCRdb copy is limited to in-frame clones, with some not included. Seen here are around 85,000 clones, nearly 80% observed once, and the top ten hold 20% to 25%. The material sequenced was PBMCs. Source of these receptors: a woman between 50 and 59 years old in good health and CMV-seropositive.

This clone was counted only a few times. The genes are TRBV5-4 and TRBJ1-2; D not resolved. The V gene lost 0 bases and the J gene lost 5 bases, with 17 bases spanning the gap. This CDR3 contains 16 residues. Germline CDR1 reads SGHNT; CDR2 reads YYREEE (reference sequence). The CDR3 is CASSLAVRGLKYGYTF. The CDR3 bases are TGTGCCAGCAGCTTGGCCGTTCGGGGTTTGAAGTATGGCTACACCTTC.

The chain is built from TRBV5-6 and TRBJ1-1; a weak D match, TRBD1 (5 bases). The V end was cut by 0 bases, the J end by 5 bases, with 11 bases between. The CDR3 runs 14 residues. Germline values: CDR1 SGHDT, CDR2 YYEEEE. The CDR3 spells CASSLGQTMTEAFF. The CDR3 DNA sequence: TGTGCCAGCAGCTTGGGACAGACGATGACTGAAGCTTTCTTT.